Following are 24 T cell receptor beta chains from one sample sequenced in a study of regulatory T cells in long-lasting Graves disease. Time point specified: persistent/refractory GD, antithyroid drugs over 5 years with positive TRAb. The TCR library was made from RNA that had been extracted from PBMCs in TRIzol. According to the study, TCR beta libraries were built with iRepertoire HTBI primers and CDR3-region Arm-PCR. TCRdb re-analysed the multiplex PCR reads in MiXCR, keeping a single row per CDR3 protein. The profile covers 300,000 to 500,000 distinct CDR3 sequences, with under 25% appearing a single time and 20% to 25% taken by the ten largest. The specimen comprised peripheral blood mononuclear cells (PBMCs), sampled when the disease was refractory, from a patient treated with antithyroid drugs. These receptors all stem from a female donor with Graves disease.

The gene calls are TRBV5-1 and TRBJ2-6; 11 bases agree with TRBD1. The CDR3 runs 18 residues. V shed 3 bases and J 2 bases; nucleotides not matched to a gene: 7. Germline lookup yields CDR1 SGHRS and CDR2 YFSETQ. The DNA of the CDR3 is TGCGCCAGCAGCTACCTTGGACAGGGGGCGGCTGGGGCCAACGTCCTGACTTTC. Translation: CASSYLGQGAAGANVLTF. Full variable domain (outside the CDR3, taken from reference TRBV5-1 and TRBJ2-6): KAGVTQTPRYLIKTRGQQVTLSCSPISGHRSVSWYQQTPGQGLQFLFEYFSETQRNKGNFPGRFSGRQFSNSRSEMNVSTLELGDSALYLCASSYLGQGAAGANVLTFGAGSRLTVL.

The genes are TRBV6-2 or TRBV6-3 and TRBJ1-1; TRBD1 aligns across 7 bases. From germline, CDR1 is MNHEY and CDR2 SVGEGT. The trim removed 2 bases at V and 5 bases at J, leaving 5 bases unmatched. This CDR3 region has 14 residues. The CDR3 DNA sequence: TGTGCCAGCAGTTACACAGGGGAGGGTACTGAAGCTTTCTTT. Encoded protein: CASSYTGEGTEAFF.

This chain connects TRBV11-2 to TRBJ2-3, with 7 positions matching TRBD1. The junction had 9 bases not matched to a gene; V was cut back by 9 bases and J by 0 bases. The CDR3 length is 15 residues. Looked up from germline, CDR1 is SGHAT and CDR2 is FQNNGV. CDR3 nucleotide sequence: TGTGCCAGTAGGCGAAAGGGGGCTAGCACAGATACGCAGTATTTT. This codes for CASRRKGASTDTQYF.

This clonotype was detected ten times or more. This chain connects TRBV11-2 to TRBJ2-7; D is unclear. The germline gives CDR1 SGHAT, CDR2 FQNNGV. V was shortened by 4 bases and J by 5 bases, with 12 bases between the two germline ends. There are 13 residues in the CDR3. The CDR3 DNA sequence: TGTGCCAGCAGCTCCGACCCCTGGAACGAGCAGTACTTC. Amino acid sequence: CASSSDPWNEQYF.

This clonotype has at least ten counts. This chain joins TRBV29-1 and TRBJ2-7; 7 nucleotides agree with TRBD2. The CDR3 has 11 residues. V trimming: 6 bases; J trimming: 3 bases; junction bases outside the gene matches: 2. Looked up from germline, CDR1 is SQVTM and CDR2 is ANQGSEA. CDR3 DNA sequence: TGCAGCGTGGTAGCGGGCTACGAGCAGTACTTC. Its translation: CSVVAGYEQYF.

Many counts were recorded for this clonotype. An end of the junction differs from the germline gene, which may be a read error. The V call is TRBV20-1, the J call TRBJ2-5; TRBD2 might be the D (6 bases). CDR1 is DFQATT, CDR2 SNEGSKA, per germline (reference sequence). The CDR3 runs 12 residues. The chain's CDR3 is CSVLIERESQYF. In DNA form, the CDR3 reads TGCAGTGTTTTGATCGAACGGGAGAGCCAGTACTTC.

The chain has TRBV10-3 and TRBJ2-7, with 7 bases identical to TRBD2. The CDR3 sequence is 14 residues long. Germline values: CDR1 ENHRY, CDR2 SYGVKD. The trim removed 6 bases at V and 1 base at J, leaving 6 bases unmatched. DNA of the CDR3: TGTGCCATCAGAGCGGGATTGGGGTCCTACGAGCAGTACTTC. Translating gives CAIRAGLGSYEQYF.

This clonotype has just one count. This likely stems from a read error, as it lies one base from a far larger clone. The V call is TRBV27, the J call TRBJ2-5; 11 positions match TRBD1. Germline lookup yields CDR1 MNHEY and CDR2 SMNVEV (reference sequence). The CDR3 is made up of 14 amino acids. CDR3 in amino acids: CASSWDRGGEIQYF. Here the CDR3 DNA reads TGTGCCAGCAGTTGGGACAGGGGGGGAGAGATCCAGTACTTC.

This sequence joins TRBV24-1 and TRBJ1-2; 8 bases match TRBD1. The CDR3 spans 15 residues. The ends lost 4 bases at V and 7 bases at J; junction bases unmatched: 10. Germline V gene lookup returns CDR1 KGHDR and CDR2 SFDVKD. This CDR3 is CATSETGTGPAGYTF. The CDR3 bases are TGTGCCACCAGTGAAACCGGGACAGGCCCGGCTGGCTACACCTTC.

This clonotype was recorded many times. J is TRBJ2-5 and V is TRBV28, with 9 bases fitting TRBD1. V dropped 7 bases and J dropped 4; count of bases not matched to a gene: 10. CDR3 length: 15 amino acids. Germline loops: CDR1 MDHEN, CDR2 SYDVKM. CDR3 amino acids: CASTTTGGLGETQYF. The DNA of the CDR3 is TGTGCCAGCACCACGACAGGGGGATTAGGAGAGACCCAGTACTTC.

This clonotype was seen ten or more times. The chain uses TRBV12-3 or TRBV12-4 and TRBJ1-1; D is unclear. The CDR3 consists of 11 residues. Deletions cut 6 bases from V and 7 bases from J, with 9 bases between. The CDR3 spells CASSPGGEAFF. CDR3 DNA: TGTGCCAGCAGCCCCGGCGGTGAAGCTTTCTTT.

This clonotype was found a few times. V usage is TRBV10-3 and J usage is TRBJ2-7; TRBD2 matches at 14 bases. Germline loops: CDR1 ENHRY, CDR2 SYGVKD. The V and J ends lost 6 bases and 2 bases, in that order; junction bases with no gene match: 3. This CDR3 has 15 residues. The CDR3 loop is CAIRQGLAGAYEQYF. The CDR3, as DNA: TGTGCCATCAGACAGGGACTAGCGGGAGCCTACGAGCAGTACTTC.

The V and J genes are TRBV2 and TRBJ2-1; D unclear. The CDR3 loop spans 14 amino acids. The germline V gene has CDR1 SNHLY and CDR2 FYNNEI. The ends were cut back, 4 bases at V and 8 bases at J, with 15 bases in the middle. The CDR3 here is CASSVWLESDEQFF. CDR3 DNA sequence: TGTGCCAGCAGTGTATGGCTAGAGTCGGATGAGCAGTTCTTC. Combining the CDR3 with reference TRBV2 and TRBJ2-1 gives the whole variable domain EPEVTQTPSHQVTQMGQEVILRCVPISNHLYFYWYRQILGQKVEFLVSFYNNEISEKSEIFDDQFSVERPDGSNFTLKIRSTKLEDSAMYFCASSVWLESDEQFFGPGTRLTVL.

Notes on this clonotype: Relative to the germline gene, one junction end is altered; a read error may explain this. CDR3 amino acids: CASSLTGNSNQPQHF. In DNA form, the CDR3 reads TGTGCCAGCAGCTTAACAGGGAATAGCAATCAGCCCCAGCATTTT. The V gene is TRBV5-1, the J gene TRBJ1-5; possible D gene TRBD1, 6 bases. Germline V lookup: CDR1 SGHRS, CDR2 YFSETQ. The CDR3 has 15 amino acids.

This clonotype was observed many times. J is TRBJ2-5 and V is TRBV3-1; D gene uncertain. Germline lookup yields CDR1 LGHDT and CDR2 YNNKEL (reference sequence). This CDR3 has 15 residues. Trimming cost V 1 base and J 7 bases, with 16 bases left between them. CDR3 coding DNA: TGTGCCAGCAGCCAAGTCTCATTGTGGAACGGGACCCAGTACTTC. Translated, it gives CASSQVSLWNGTQYF.

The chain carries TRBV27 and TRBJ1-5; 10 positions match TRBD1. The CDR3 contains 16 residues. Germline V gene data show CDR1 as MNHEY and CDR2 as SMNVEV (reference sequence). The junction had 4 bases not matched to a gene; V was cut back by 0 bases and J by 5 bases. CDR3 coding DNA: TGTGCCAGCAGTTTATCGGGGACAGGGGTACATCAGCCCCAGCATTTT. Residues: CASSLSGTGVHQPQHF.

The CDR3 loop is CASSQGGDLKIEETQYF. The CDR3 DNA reads as TGTGCCAGCAGCCAAGGCGGGGATCTGAAAATCGAAGAGACCCAGTACTTC. The chain combines TRBV3-1 with TRBJ2-5, with D maybe TRBD2 (6 bases). CDR1 LGHDT and CDR2 YNNKEL come from the germline V gene (reference sequence). This CDR3 is built from 17 residues. Trimming removed 1 base from V and 3 bases from J, with 18 bases in between.

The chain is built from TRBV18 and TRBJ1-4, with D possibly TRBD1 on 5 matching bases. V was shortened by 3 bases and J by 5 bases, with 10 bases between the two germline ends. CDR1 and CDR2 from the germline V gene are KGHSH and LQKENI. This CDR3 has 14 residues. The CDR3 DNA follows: TGTGCCAGCTCACCCGATGAGGGGAATGAAAAACTGTTTTTT. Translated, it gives CASSPDEGNEKLFF.

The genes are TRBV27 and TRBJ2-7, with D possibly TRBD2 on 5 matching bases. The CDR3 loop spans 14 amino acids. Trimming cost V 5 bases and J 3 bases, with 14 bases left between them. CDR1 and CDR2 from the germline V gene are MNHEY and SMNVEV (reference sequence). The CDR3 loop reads CASSENRGGYEQYF. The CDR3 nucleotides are TGTGCCAGCAGTGAGAACAGAGGAGGCTACGAGCAGTACTTC.

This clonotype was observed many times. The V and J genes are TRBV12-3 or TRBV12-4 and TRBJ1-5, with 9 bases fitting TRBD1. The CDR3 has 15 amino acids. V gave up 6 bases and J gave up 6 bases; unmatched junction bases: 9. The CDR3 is CASRHRDRVGQPQHF. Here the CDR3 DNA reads TGTGCCAGCAGACACCGGGACAGGGTAGGTCAGCCCCAGCATTTT.

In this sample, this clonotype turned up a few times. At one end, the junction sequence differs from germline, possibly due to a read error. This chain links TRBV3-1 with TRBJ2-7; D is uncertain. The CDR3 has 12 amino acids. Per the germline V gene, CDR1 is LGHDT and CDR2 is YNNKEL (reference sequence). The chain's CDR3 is CASSQDTGSRDF. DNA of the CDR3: TGTGCCAGCAGCCAAGACACGGGCTCACGAGACTTC.

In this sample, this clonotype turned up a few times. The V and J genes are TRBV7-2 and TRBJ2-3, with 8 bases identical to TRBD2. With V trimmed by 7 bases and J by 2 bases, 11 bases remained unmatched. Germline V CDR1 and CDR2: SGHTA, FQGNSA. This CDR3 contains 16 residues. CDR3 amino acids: CASITGGGRLTDTQYF. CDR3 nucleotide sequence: TGTGCCAGCATCACGGGGGGCGGGAGGCTCACAGATACGCAGTATTTT.

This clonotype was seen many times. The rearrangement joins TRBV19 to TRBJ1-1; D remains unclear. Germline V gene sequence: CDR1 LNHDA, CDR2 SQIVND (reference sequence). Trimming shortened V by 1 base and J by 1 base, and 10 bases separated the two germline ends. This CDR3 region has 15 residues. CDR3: CASSIVPGANTEAFF. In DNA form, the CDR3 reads TGTGCCAGTAGTATAGTACCAGGAGCGAACACTGAAGCTTTCTTT.

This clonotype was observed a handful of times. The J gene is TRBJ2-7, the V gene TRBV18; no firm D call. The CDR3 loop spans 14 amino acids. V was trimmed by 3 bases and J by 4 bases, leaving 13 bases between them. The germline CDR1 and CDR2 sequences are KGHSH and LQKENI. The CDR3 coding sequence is TGTGCCAGCTCACCTATGGACGGACCATACGAGCAGTACTTC. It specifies CASSPMDGPYEQYF.